The 4 T cell receptor beta chains presented below share a single source sample, sequenced in a study of blood T cell repertoires in COVID-19 (dated by TCRdb to 2018 to 2020). The library was produced with the immunoSEQ multiplex PCR assay. The clones in this table, taken by TCRdb from immuneACCESS, are in-frame only. Not every clone is retained; where verified, under half of the shortfall comes from an unresolved V gene, and the cause of the rest is unknown. The sample table lists 80,000 to 95,000 clones, 65% to 80% of them with a count of one. The ten largest clonotypes hold around 19% of the sample. Source material: peripheral blood. The origin of the receptors is a woman aged 80 or over with active or convalescent COVID-19.

V and J are TRBV7-2 and TRBJ1-3, with 7 bases identical to TRBD1. The germline V gene encodes CDR1 SGHTA and CDR2 FQGNSA. CDR3 length: 15 amino acids. V gave up 5 bases and J gave up 4 bases; unmatched junction bases: 8. In nucleotides, the CDR3 is TGTGCCAGCAGCCCTGGGACAGTTAGAGGAAACACCATATATTTT. Its protein product is CASSPGTVRGNTIYF.

The chain has TRBV7-3 and TRBJ1-2; D might be TRBD1 (6 bases). Trimming removed 6 bases from V and 6 bases from J, with 14 bases in between. CDR3 length: 13 amino acids. Germline CDR1 is SGHTA and CDR2 is FQGTGA. CDR3: CASSYNPGDGYTF. For the CDR3, the DNA is TGTGCCAGCAGTTATAATCCAGGGGATGGCTACACCTTC.

This chain links TRBV19 with TRBJ2-7, with 8 nucleotides matching TRBD1. The CDR3 loop spans 13 amino acids. The junction had 5 bases not matched to a gene; V was cut back by 5 bases and J by 5 bases. Germline CDR1 and CDR2: LNHDA and SQIVND (reference sequence). Here the CDR3 DNA reads TGTGCCAGTAGTCTCGGACAGGGTCACGAGCAGTACTTC. It translates to CASSLGQGHEQYF.

The chain joins TRBV2 to TRBJ1-6; D possibly corresponds to TRBD1 (6 bases). Trimming took 3 bases from V and 7 from J, leaving 13 bases between them. CDR3 size: 15 residues. Germline lookup yields CDR1 SNHLY and CDR2 FYNNEI. The DNA for the CDR3 is TGTGCCAGCAGTGAGATTCAGGGGCCGAATTCACCCCTCCACTTT. Translated, it gives CASSEIQGPNSPLHF. The variable domain in full, with the rest retrieved from reference TRBV2 and TRBJ1-6, is EPEVTQTPSHQVTQMGQEVILRCVPISNHLYFYWYRQILGQKVEFLVSFYNNEISEKSEIFDDQFSVERPDGSNFTLKIRSTKLEDSAMYFCASSEIQGPNSPLHFGNGTRLTVT.